This T cell receptor beta chain was retrieved from a study of blood T cells in healthy people across ages. For the second PCR, which ran for about 6 to 11 cycles, a sample-barcoded 5' primer and a J-beta primer mix were used. One entry per CDR3 protein, called by TCRdb with MiXCR from the 5' RACE reads. The sample has 1.5 million to 2 million distinct CDR3 sequences; 28% are singletons. Germline V CDR1 and CDR2: LNHDA, SQIVND (reference sequence). V shed 6 bases and J 7 bases; nucleotides not matched to a gene: 9. There are 15 residues in the CDR3. This TCR was sampled from a woman aged 25 to 45 in good health. Sequencing input: blood. The V gene is TRBV19, the J gene TRBJ2-1; TRBD2 matches 10 bases. The CDR3 loop is CASRSQAGGSNEQFF. As DNA, the CDR3 is TGTGCCAGTAGGTCCCAAGCGGGAGGGTCGAATGAGCAGTTCTTC.